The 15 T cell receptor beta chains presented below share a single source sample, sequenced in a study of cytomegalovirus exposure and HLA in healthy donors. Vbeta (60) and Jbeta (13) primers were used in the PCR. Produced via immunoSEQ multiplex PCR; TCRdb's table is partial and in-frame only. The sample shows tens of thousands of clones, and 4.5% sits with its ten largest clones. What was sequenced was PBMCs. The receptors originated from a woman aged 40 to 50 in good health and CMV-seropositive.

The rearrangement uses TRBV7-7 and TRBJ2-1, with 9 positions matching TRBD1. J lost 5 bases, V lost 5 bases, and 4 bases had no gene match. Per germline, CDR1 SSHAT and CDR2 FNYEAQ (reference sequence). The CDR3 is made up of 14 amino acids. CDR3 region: CASSRTGVDNEQFF. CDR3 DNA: TGTGCCAGCAGCCGGACAGGGGTTGACAATGAGCAGTTCTTC.

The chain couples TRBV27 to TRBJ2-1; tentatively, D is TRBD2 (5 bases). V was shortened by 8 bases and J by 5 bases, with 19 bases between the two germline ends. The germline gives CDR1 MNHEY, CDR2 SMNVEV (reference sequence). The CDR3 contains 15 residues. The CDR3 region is CASSTFQERDNEQFF. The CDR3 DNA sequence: TGTGCCAGCTCCACATTTCAGGAGAGGGACAATGAGCAGTTCTTC.

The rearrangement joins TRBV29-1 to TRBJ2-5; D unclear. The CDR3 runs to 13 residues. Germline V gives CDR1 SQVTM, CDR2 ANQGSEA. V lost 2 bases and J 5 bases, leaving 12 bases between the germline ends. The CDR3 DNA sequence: TGCAGCGTTGAATCGGTGGTCGTGGAGACCCAGTACTTC. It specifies CSVESVVVETQYF.

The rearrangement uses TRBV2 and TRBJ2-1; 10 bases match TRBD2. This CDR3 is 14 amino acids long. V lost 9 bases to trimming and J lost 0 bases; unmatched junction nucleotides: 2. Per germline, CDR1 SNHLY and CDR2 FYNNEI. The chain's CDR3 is CARTSGLSYNEQFF. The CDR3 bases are TGTGCCAGGACTAGCGGGCTCTCCTACAATGAGCAGTTCTTC.

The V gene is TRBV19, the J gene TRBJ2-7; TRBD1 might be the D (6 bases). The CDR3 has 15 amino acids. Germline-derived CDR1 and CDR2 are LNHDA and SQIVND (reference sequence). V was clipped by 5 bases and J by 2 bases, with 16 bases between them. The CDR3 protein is CASSSTGMAAYEQYF. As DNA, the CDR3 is TGTGCCAGTAGTTCCACAGGGATGGCCGCCTACGAGCAGTACTTC.

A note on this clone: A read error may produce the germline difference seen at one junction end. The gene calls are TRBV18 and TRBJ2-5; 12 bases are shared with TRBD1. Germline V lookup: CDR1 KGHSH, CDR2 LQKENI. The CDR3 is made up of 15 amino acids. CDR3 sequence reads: CASSRGTGGQENQYF. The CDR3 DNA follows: TGTGCCAGCTCACGGGGGACAGGGGGCCAAGAGAACCAGTACTTC.

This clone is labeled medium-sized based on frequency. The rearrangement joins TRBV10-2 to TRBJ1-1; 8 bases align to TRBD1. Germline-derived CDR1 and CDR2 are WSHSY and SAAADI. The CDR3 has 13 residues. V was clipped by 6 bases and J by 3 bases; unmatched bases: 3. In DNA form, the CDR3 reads TGCGCCAGCAGGACAGGGGATGACACTGAAGCTTTCTTT. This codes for CASRTGDDTEAFF.

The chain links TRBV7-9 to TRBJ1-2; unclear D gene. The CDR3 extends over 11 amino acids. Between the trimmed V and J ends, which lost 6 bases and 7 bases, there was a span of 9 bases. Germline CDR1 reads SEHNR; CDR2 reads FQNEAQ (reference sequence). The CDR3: CASSTDGGYTF. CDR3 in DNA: TGTGCCAGCAGTACAGATGGTGGCTACACCTTC. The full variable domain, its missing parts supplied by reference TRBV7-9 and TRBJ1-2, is DTGVSQNPRHKITKRGQNVTFRCDPISEHNRLYWYRQTLGQGPEFLTYFQNEAQLEKSRLLSDRFSAERPKGSFSTLEIQRTEQGDSAMYLCASSTDGGYTFGSGTRLTVV.

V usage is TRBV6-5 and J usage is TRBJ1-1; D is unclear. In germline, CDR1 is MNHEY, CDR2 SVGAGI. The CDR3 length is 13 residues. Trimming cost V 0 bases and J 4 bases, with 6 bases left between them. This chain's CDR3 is CASSYSTGTEAFF. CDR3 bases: TGTGCCAGCAGTTACTCAACGGGCACTGAAGCTTTCTTT.

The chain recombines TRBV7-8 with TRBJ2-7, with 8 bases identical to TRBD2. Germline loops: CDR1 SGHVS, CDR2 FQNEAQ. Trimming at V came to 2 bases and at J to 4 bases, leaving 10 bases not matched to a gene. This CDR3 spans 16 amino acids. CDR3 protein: CASSLIISSGRYEQYF. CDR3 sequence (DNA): TGTGCCAGCAGCTTAATAATCTCTAGCGGGCGTTACGAGCAGTACTTC.

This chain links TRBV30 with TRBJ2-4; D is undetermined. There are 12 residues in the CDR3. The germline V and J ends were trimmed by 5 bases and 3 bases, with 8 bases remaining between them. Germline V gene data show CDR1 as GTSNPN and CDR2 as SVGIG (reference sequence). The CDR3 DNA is TGTGCCTGGGCACTGGTCAAAAACATTCAGTACTTC. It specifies CAWALVKNIQYF.

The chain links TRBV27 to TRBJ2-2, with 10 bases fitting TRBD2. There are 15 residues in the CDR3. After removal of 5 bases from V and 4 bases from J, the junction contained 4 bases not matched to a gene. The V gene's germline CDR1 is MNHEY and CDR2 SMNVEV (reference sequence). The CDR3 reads CASSLAGAGTGELFF. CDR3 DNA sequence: TGTGCCAGCAGTCTAGCGGGGGCGGGCACCGGGGAGCTGTTTTTT.

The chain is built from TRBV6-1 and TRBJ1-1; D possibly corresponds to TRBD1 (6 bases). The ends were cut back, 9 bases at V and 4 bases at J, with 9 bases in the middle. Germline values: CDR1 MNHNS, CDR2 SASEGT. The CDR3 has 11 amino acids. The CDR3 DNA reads TGTGCCAGTCTACAGGGCACTGAAGCTTTCTTT. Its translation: CASLQGTEAFF.

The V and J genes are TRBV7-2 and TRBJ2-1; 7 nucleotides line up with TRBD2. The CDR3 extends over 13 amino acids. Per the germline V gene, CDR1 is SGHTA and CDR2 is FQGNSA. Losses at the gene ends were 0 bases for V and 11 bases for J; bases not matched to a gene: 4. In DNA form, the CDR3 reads TGTGCCAGCAGCTTAGCGTGGGGGGGAAAGCAGTTCTTC. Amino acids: CASSLAWGGKQFF.

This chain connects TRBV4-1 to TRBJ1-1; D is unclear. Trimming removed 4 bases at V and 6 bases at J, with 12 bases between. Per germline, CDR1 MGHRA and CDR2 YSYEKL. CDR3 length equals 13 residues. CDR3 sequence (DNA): TGCGCCAGCAGCCTGGCTGTCGGGGCTGAAGCTTTCTTT. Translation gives CASSLAVGAEAFF.